This T cell receptor (beta chain) came from a study of T cell repertoires in ileal Crohn's disease (dated by TCRdb to the late 2010s). In terms of the full investigation: At the time of surgery, roughly a third of patients were active smokers, and the median duration of disease was about 8.5 years. A total of around 150 mucosal samples from roughly 60 patients were sequenced, collected from several sites on the surgical specimen as well as at postoperative endoscopy. M6 samples consisted of neoterminal ileum biopsies collected during postoperative colonoscopy. A Rutgeerts score higher than i0 was the definition used for endoscopic postoperative recurrence. Every patient underwent surgery because of a complication, which was stricturing disease in about 61% of cases and penetrating disease in approximately 39%. A prospective multicentre cohort supplied the roughly 59 Crohn's disease patients whose TCR repertoires were analysed. The study was conducted in parallel with a multicentre cohort built to find predictors of early endoscopic recurrence after ileocolonic resection. Postoperative therapy was given to about half of the patients, with thiopurines administered to about a dozen patients and anti-TNF agents administered to fewer than 20 patients.

Five hundred nanograms of biopsy DNA per sample were submitted for commercial TCRB immunosequencing. A two-step, amplification bias-controlled multiplex PCR was used by Adaptive Biotechnology to amplify CDR3 regions from genomic DNA. Primers covering every V and J gene segment were used in the first PCR, while barcodes and Illumina adapters were added in the second PCR. CDR3 libraries were sequenced on an Illumina instrument. The paper's data handling went like this. The analysis used both the pipelines supplied by the vendor and custom analysis of the raw data in R/Bioconductor with R version 3.3.0. Clonality, which ranges from 0 to 1, was calculated as the inverse of the normalised Shannon entropy across all productive clones. The repertoire share taken up by the top 100 clones defined high-frequency clones, and only clones that passed a 95% confidence test were kept. Repertoire diversity was measured with the Simpson index, and overlap between samples was measured with the Morisita-Horn index. The source is immuneACCESS, and TCRdb retained only in-frame sequences with V and J called. Part of the clones is not carried over; for the studies checked, unresolved V genes explain less than half of this, and the remainder is unexplained. V and J calls and clone size are copied from that table; D and trimming were computed from the DNA. The sample table shows over 8,500 clones, and under 85% are seen once. 13% to 15% of the sample is in the top ten clones.

Trimming accounts for 7 bases at V and 7 bases at J, while the number of junction bases matched to no gene is 6. CDR1 and CDR2 (SQVTM, ANQGSEA) derive from the germline V gene. The CDR3 holds 13 amino acids from the cysteine to the phenylalanine. The kept DNA is CDR3 alone, 39 bases in frame from the first base. Note on this clone: There is no known antigen for this receptor. Base-call qualities are not available, and no considerably larger clone is one nucleotide away.

The time point label on this specimen signifies: neoterminal ileum biopsy at postoperative endoscopy, about 6 months after surgery. Adults with ileal or ileocolonic Crohn's disease for whom ileocolonic resection was indicated were considered eligible. Whole ileal mucosal biopsies were stored frozen at -80°C before DNA extraction. A TRizol-based method was used to extract genomic DNA from the frozen whole biopsies, and the DNA was quantified with a NanoDrop 2000 spectrophotometer. What the study reported, not specific to this receptor: More high-frequency clones were carried by sorted CD8 T cells than by CD4 T cells, suggesting that mucosal expansions were mainly CD8. Higher percentages of high-frequency clones at the time of surgery were linked to endoscopic recurrence, and every patient with clonality above 26.8% (18/57) had recurrence. Within the first year after surgery, the timing of postoperative endoscopy varied, and the median delay was around seven months. Mucosal CD4 and CD8 T cells were sorted and sequenced only in a subgroup of patients, the size of which was not stated. Patients who were active smokers at surgery had a significantly higher proportion of clonal expansions than non-smokers (around 24% vs 18%, p=0.02).

The specimen was ileal tissue. This TCR came from an adult with Crohn's disease. The chain joins TRBV29-1 to TRBJ1-6; a stretch of 8 junction bases matches TRBD1. The CDR3 protein: CSAQGQENSPLHF. The nucleotide sequence is TGCAGCGCCCAGGGACAGGAAAATTCACCCCTCCACTTT.